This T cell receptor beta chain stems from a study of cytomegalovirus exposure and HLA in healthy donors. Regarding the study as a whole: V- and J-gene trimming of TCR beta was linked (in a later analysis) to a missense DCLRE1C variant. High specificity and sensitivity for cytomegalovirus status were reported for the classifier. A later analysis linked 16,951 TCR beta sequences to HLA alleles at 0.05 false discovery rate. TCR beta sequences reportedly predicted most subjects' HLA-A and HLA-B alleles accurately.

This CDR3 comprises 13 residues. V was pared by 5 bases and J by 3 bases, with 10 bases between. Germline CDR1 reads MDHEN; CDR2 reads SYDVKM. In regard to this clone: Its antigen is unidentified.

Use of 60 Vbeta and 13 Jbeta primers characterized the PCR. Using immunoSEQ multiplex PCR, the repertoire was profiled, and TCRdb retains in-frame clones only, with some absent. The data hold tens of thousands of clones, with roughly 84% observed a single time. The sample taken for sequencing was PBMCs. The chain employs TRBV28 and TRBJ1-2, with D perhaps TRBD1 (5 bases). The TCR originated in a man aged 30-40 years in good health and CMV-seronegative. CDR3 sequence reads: CASSTLGHYGYTF. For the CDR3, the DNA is TGTGCCAGCAGTACCTTGGGGCACTATGGCTACACCTTC.